Listed here are 23 T cell receptor beta chains from one sample, sequenced in a study of identical twins. TCRdb recomputed calls from the 5' RACE reads with MiXCR, one row per CDR3 protein. In the table there are roughly 700,000 distinct CDR3 sequences, under 9% of which are singletons. Another study also made use of these data, one on yellow fever vaccine responses in identical twins.

Material: PBMCs. Receptors were obtained from a woman aged 18-30 years in good health.

This clonotype has ten or more counts. The rearrangement links TRBV12-3 or TRBV12-4 to TRBJ2-2; unclear D gene. This CDR3 spans 15 amino acids. The ends were cut back, 2 bases at V and 7 bases at J, with 14 bases in the middle. CDR3 DNA sequence: TGTGCCAGCAGTTTATTTCCGGGCACCGGCGGGGAGCTGTTTTTT. This encodes CASSLFPGTGGELFF.

This clonotype was counted ten times or more. The rearrangement links TRBV10-3 to TRBJ2-5; either TRBD1 or TRBD2 may supply D (5 bases each). This CDR3 is 14 amino acids long. Trimming shortened V by 6 bases and J by 2 bases, and 13 bases separated the two germline ends. Per germline, CDR1 ENHRY and CDR2 SYGVKD. The CDR3: CAIRPPGPQETQYF. CDR3 coding DNA: TGTGCCATCAGACCCCCGGGACCGCAAGAGACCCAGTACTTC.

At least ten counts were recorded for this clonotype. V usage is TRBV7-9 and J usage is TRBJ2-5; 7 bases map to TRBD1. CDR3 length: 13 residues. CDR1 and CDR2 (germline): SEHNR, FQNEAQ (reference sequence). The V gene end was trimmed by 5 bases and the J gene end by 3 bases; junction bases not matched to a gene: 3. DNA of the CDR3: TGTGCCAGCAGCAGGACAGGCGAAGAGACCCAGTACTTC. It is translated as CASSRTGEETQYF. Combining the CDR3 with reference TRBV7-9 and TRBJ2-5 gives the whole variable domain DTGVSQNPRHKITKRGQNVTFRCDPISEHNRLYWYRQTLGQGPEFLTYFQNEAQLEKSRLLSDRFSAERPKGSFSTLEIQRTEQGDSAMYLCASSRTGEETQYFGPGTRLLVL.

This chain links TRBV25-1 with TRBJ1-4, with D uncertain. This CDR3 has 13 amino acids. In germline, CDR1 is MGHDK, CDR2 SYGVNS. Trimming took 4 bases from V and 6 from J, leaving 9 bases between them. The CDR3 coding sequence is TGTGCCAGCAGTGCCTATTCGGATGAAAAACTGTTTTTT. This codes for CASSAYSDEKLFF.

This clonotype was observed a few times. The gene calls are TRBV29-1 and TRBJ2-7, with a tentative D call TRBD2 (5 bases). This CDR3 has 12 residues. The V and J ends lost 7 bases and 4 bases respectively, with 14 bases between them. Germline assignment: CDR1 SQVTM and CDR2 ANQGSEA. CDR3 nucleotide sequence: TGCAGCGGTTACACCACGGGATACGAGCAGTACTTC. Amino acid sequence: CSGYTTGYEQYF.

In this sample, this clonotype turned up many times. The chain is built from TRBV7-9 and TRBJ1-1; D is perhaps TRBD1 (6 bases). The CDR3 totals 17 residues. V lost 1 base to trimming and J lost 0 bases, with 15 bases between them. Germline CDR1 and CDR2: SEHNR and FQNEAQ (reference sequence). CDR3 sequence (DNA): TGTGCCAGCAGCTTAGGTACAGGGCCGGGCATGAACACTGAAGCTTTCTTT. Amino acid sequence: CASSLGTGPGMNTEAFF.

This clonotype was recorded at least ten times. This chain connects TRBV12-3 or TRBV12-4 to TRBJ1-5; D uncertain. Deletions cut 6 bases from V and 2 bases from J, with 11 bases between. The CDR3 consists of 14 residues. The CDR3 DNA follows: TGTGCCAGCAGCCACCTCGGGGGCAATCAGCCCCAGCATTTT. This gives the protein CASSHLGGNQPQHF.

A word on this clonotype: Being one base from a much bigger clone, this may be a read error. The rearrangement uses TRBV10-3 and TRBJ2-2; a possible D gene is TRBD2 (5 bases). Germline assignment: CDR1 ENHRY and CDR2 SYGVKD. The CDR3 covers 15 residues. The CDR3 sequence: CAISEGRSNTGEPFF. The CDR3 DNA reads TGTGCCATCAGTGAGGGACGGTCGAACACCGGGGAGCCGTTTTTT.

This clonotype was recorded many times. The rearrangement links TRBV5-1 to TRBJ2-2, with TRBD2 matching over 10 bases. The CDR3 contains 15 residues. V dropped 6 bases and J dropped 4; count of bases not matched to a gene: 6. Germline V gene data show CDR1 as SGHRS and CDR2 as YFSETQ. Written as DNA, the CDR3 is TGCGCCAGCATTCTAGCGGGAGCTGGCACCGGGGAGCTGTTTTTT. It translates to CASILAGAGTGELFF.

This clonotype has only a few counts. The V gene is TRBV5-1, the J gene TRBJ2-7; D possibly corresponds to TRBD1 (5 bases). Trimming stripped 4 bases from V and 6 bases from J, with 17 bases between. This CDR3 comprises 14 residues. Germline CDR1 and CDR2: SGHRS and YFSETQ. CDR3 loop: CASSMTGASGEQYF. CDR3 nucleotide sequence: TGCGCCAGCAGCATGACTGGGGCGTCTGGCGAGCAGTACTTC. The variable domain in full, with the rest retrieved from reference TRBV5-1 and TRBJ2-7, is KAGVTQTPRYLIKTRGQQVTLSCSPISGHRSVSWYQQTPGQGLQFLFEYFSETQRNKGNFPGRFSGRQFSNSRSEMNVSTLELGDSALYLCASSMTGASGEQYFGPGTRLTVT.

This clonotype was recorded a few times. The genes are TRBV4-3 and TRBJ2-3; 8 bases are shared with TRBD1. The germline V gene encodes CDR1 LGHNA and CDR2 YSLEER. Trimming took 3 bases from V and 1 from J; bases not matched to a gene: 6. The CDR3 runs 16 residues. CDR3 loop: CASSHTTGVRTDTQYF. Written as DNA, the CDR3 is TGCGCCAGCAGCCACACGACAGGGGTTCGCACAGATACGCAGTATTTT.

This clonotype appeared a few times. The genes are TRBV28 and TRBJ2-1, with D unclear. CDR1 and CDR2 (germline): MDHEN, SYDVKM. The CDR3 contains 13 residues. V gave up 8 bases and J gave up 0 bases, with 8 bases separating them. CDR3 region: CASRARSYNEQFF. In nucleotides, the CDR3 is TGTGCCAGCCGAGCTCGCTCCTACAATGAGCAGTTCTTC.

The chain employs TRBV28 and TRBJ2-7; maybe TRBD2 (7 bases). There are 13 residues in the CDR3. V lost 6 bases, J lost 9 bases, and 18 bases lay in between. Germline V gene data show CDR1 as MDHEN and CDR2 as SYDVKM. As DNA, the CDR3 is TGTGCCAGCAGCCTAGACCGGGGAGGGGGGCAGTACTTC. Translating gives CASSLDRGGGQYF.

This clonotype was found many times. The gene calls are TRBV2 and TRBJ2-1, with no clear D. Germline values: CDR1 SNHLY, CDR2 FYNNEI. V shed 6 bases and J shed 8 bases, with 5 bases lying between them. CDR3 length: 10 residues. CDR3 protein: CASRGYEQFF. For the CDR3, the DNA is TGTGCCAGCAGAGGGTATGAGCAGTTCTTC.

Many counts were recorded for this clonotype. V and J are TRBV10-3 and TRBJ2-5; D is possibly TRBD1 (5 bases). The germline CDR1 and CDR2 sequences are ENHRY and SYGVKD. The CDR3 is made up of 15 amino acids. V lost 3 bases and J 2 bases, leaving 13 bases between the germline ends. CDR3 residues: CAISDGAVVQETQYF. CDR3 nucleotides: TGTGCCATCAGTGATGGGGCGGTCGTTCAAGAGACCCAGTACTTC.

The V gene is TRBV14, the J gene TRBJ2-7; no firm D call. V was cut by 1 base and J by 4 bases, with 8 bases left in between. Germline-derived CDR1 and CDR2 are SGHDN and FVKESK. This CDR3 comprises 13 residues. The CDR3 DNA reads TGTGCCAGCAGCCAAGGAGACTGGTACGAGCAGTACTTC. As protein: CASSQGDWYEQYF.

In its sample, this clonotype was seen many times. V gene TRBV18 combines with J gene TRBJ2-1, with D hard to call. The V end lost 4 bases, the J end lost 5 bases, and 9 bases lay between the germline ends. Germline CDR1 KGHSH, CDR2 LQKENI. This CDR3 has 13 residues. For the CDR3, the DNA is TGTGCCAGCTCACGAGGTGGAGACAATGAGCAGTTCTTC. Translated, it gives CASSRGGDNEQFF.

The V and J genes are TRBV12-3 or TRBV12-4 and TRBJ1-1; TRBD1 matches 8 bases. After removal of 8 bases from V and 0 bases from J, the junction contained 8 bases not matched to a gene. The CDR3 is 15 amino acids. The chain's CDR3 is CASLKTGAMNTEAFF. CDR3 in DNA: TGTGCCAGCCTTAAGACAGGGGCGATGAACACTGAAGCTTTCTTT.

The V gene is TRBV27, the J gene TRBJ2-3; 13 bases are shared with TRBD2. The CDR3 consists of 18 residues. Germline V CDR1 and CDR2: MNHEY, SMNVEV (reference sequence). Trimming took 5 bases from V and 3 from J; bases not matched to a gene: 11. In DNA, the CDR3 is TGTGCCAGCAGTACCAGACTAGCGGGAGGCCTGGTGACAGATACGCAGTATTTT. Its translation is CASSTRLAGGLVTDTQYF.

This clonotype was observed a few times. The V call is TRBV10-1, the J call TRBJ2-2; TRBD2 matches at 11 bases. Trimming took 3 bases from V and 5 from J; bases not matched to a gene: 2. Per the germline V gene, CDR1 is WNHNN and CDR2 is SYGVQD (reference sequence). The CDR3 has 15 amino acids. The CDR3 here is CASSDLAGGTGELFF. The CDR3 region has the DNA TGCGCCAGCAGTGATTTAGCGGGGGGGACCGGGGAGCTGTTTTTT.

This clonotype showed up just a few times. The genes are TRBV7-9 and TRBJ2-7; D may be TRBD1 (6 bases). The CDR3 is 14 residues long. Germline-derived CDR1 and CDR2 are SEHNR and FQNEAQ (reference sequence). Deletions cut 6 bases from V and 3 bases from J, with 15 bases between. The CDR3 coding sequence is TGTGCCAGCAGGCCCAGGGGAGAGGTCTACGAGCAGTACTTC. Encoded protein: CASRPRGEVYEQYF.

This clonotype has a handful of counts. V and J are TRBV5-5 and TRBJ2-3; D possibly corresponds to TRBD1 (5 bases). V lost 4 bases and J lost 5, with 14 bases in between. Germline V gene lookup returns CDR1 SGHKS and CDR2 YYEKEE (reference sequence). CDR3 length equals 14 residues. The CDR3 DNA is TGTGCCAGCAGCCCCCCCAGAACAGGAGATACGCAGTATTTT. It translates to CASSPPRTGDTQYF.

This chain joins TRBV4-3 and TRBJ1-1; D ambiguous. Trimming removed 0 bases from V and 4 bases from J, with 6 bases in between. CDR1 is LGHNA and CDR2 is YSLEER in the germline V gene. The CDR3 has 13 residues. DNA of the CDR3: TGCGCCAGCAGCCAAGATCATAGCACTGAAGCTTTCTTT. Translated: CASSQDHSTEAFF.